These 31 T cell receptor beta chains originate from one sample sequenced in a study of cytomegalovirus exposure and HLA in healthy donors. The data were produced by immunoSEQ multiplex PCR, yet TCRdb's version contains in-frame clones alone and is incomplete. The sample lists about 150,000 clones; roughly 86% were seen once. Sequenced sample: PBMCs. The origin of the receptors is a human donor in good health.

The V call is TRBV19, the J call TRBJ1-5, with 8 bases matching TRBD1. J lost 2 bases, V lost 7 bases, and 4 bases had no gene match. Germline loops: CDR1 LNHDA, CDR2 SQIVND (reference sequence). This CDR3 has 14 residues. The CDR3 spells CASTDRGGNQPQHF. In DNA form, the CDR3 reads TGTGCCAGTACTGACAGGGGCGGCAATCAGCCCCAGCATTTT.

The chain combines TRBV30 with TRBJ2-5, with a tentative D call TRBD2 (6 bases). V was pared by 3 bases and J by 7 bases, with 12 bases between. From germline, CDR1 is GTSNPN and CDR2 SVGIG (reference sequence). This CDR3 is 12 amino acids long. The CDR3 sequence is CAWRKEAGTQYF. The CDR3 coding sequence is TGTGCCTGGAGGAAGGAAGCGGGGACCCAGTACTTC. Looking up the rest from reference TRBV30 and TRBJ2-5 gives the full variable domain: SQTIHQWPATLVQPVGSPLSLECTVEGTSNPNLYWYRQAAGRGLQLLFYSVGIGQISSEVPQNLSASRPQDRQFILSSKKLLLSDSGFYLCAWRKEAGTQYFGPGTRLLVL.

The rearrangement joins TRBV7-9 to TRBJ1-2; D unresolved. In germline, CDR1 is SEHNR, CDR2 FQNEAQ (reference sequence). V was shortened by 5 bases and J by 7 bases, with 11 bases between the two germline ends. There are 12 residues in the CDR3. The CDR3 coding sequence is TGTGCCAGCAGCCCTATGAGTCGTGGCTACACCTTC. Translated, it gives CASSPMSRGYTF.

Concerning this clone itself: Different DNA sequences within this sample yield the same CDR3. The chain carries TRBV7-9 and TRBJ1-4, with 8 positions matching TRBD1. V dropped 5 bases and J dropped 8; count of bases not matched to a gene: 7. The CDR3 contains 14 residues. The germline CDR1 and CDR2 sequences are SEHNR and FQNEAQ (reference sequence). CDR3 region: CASSLGQGGEKLFF. The CDR3 DNA sequence: TGTGCCAGCAGCCTAGGACAGGGTGGAGAAAAACTGTTTTTT.

The gene calls are TRBV30 and TRBJ2-7; maybe TRBD2 (6 bases). The CDR3 consists of 13 residues. V lost 1 base to trimming and J lost 2 bases, with 9 bases between them. Germline V gene data show CDR1 as GTSNPN and CDR2 as SVGIG (reference sequence). The chain's CDR3 is CAWSGRGPYEQYF. The CDR3 DNA is TGTGCCTGGAGTGGGAGGGGCCCCTACGAGCAGTACTTC.

The chain joins TRBV6-5 to TRBJ1-1; weak D call: TRBD1 (6 bases). The ends were cut back, 0 bases at V and 0 bases at J, with 8 bases in the middle. The CDR3 totals 15 residues. Germline values: CDR1 MNHEY, CDR2 SVGAGI. Here the CDR3 reads CASSYSNRVNTEAFF. As DNA, the CDR3 is TGTGCCAGCAGTTACTCGAACAGGGTGAACACTGAAGCTTTCTTT.

CDR3 region: CASSVGDRNYGYTF. The CDR3 DNA reads as TGTGCCAGCAGCGTGGGGGACAGAAACTATGGCTACACCTTC. The chain uses TRBV9 and TRBJ1-2; 7 bases match TRBD1. Germline values: CDR1 SGDLS, CDR2 YYNGEE. The ends lost 2 bases at V and 2 bases at J; junction bases unmatched: 3. The length of the CDR3 is 14 residues.

This clone has a single count. The chain is built from TRBV28 and TRBJ2-4; D ambiguous. This CDR3 comprises 14 residues. Germline lookup yields CDR1 MDHEN and CDR2 SYDVKM. Trimming cost V 5 bases and J 4 bases, with 12 bases left between them. DNA of the CDR3: TGTGCCAGCAGTGGAGACCTAGGTAAAAACATTCAGTACTTC. Translation: CASSGDLGKNIQYF.

The rearrangement uses TRBV6-6 and TRBJ1-3; D is undetermined. The germline CDR1 and CDR2 sequences are MNHNY and SVGAGI (reference sequence). The CDR3 extends over 16 amino acids. V was pared by 2 bases and J by 1 base, with 12 bases between. CDR3 sequence reads: CASSYATARSGNTIYF. In DNA form, the CDR3 reads TGTGCCAGCAGTTACGCGACGGCTAGATCTGGAAACACCATATATTTT.

The V gene is TRBV27, the J gene TRBJ1-1; D uncertain. In germline, CDR1 is MNHEY, CDR2 SMNVEV (reference sequence). Trimming cost V 3 bases and J 4 bases, with 9 bases left between them. The CDR3 is 13 residues long. CDR3 residues: CASSLRESTEAFF. DNA of the CDR3: TGTGCCAGCAGTTTGAGGGAGAGCACTGAAGCTTTCTTT.

The CDR3 spells CASSLGGQLRSGELFF. The CDR3 nucleotides read TGTGCCAGCAGCTTAGGTGGGCAGCTACGCAGCGGGGAGCTGTTTTTT. V gene TRBV7-2 combines with J gene TRBJ2-2; no reliable D call. The germline V gene encodes CDR1 SGHTA and CDR2 FQGNSA. The CDR3 contains 16 residues. The V end was cut by 1 base, the J end by 7 bases, with 16 bases between.

V gene TRBV5-1 combines with J gene TRBJ1-1, with 7 bases aligning to TRBD1. Germline-derived CDR1 and CDR2 are SGHRS and YFSETQ. V trimming: 2 bases; J trimming: 2 bases; junction bases outside the gene matches: 15. The CDR3 contains 18 residues. DNA of the CDR3: TGCGCCAGCAGCTTTGCCATCTTTGAGACAGGGAGAAACACTGAAGCTTTCTTT. Translated, it gives CASSFAIFETGRNTEAFF.

This chain links TRBV4-1 with TRBJ1-1, with D perhaps TRBD1 (6 bases). Trimming shortened V by 4 bases and J by 1 base, and 10 bases separated the two germline ends. Germline assignment: CDR1 MGHRA and CDR2 YSYEKL. The CDR3 loop spans 14 amino acids. This CDR3 reads CASSRRTENTEAFF. CDR3 sequence (DNA): TGCGCCAGCAGCCGCCGGACAGAGAACACTGAAGCTTTCTTT.

This rearrangement joins TRBV9 to TRBJ2-1; D is undetermined. V was cut by 5 bases and J by 8 bases, with 11 bases left in between. The length of the CDR3 is 12 residues. CDR1 and CDR2 (germline): SGDLS, YYNGEE. The CDR3 sequence is CASRLGWDEQFF. In DNA, the CDR3 is TGTGCCAGCAGACTCGGGTGGGATGAGCAGTTCTTC.

CDR3 sequence (DNA): TGTGCCAGCAAACAAGACAGTTCCCCCTTCAATGAGCAGTTCTTC. Amino acid sequence: CASKQDSSPFNEQFF. The rearrangement joins TRBV6-5 to TRBJ2-1; the D gene is possibly TRBD1 (5 bases). Germline V gene sequence: CDR1 MNHEY, CDR2 SVGAGI. CDR3 size: 15 residues. The germline V and J ends were trimmed by 7 bases and 6 bases, with 19 bases remaining between them.

The sample holds one count of this clone. This sequence joins TRBV7-9 and TRBJ1-1; TRBD1 is a possible D gene (5 bases). The germline V gene encodes CDR1 SEHNR and CDR2 FQNEAQ (reference sequence). V lost 6 bases, J lost 0 bases, and 14 bases lay in between. CDR3 length: 15 amino acids. The CDR3 DNA is TGTGCCAGCAGTCGGGGGGACGGTATGAACACTGAAGCTTTCTTT. Translating it yields CASSRGDGMNTEAFF.

The rearrangement uses TRBV28 and TRBJ1-5, with D hard to call. The V gene lost 4 bases and the J gene lost 6 bases, with 22 bases spanning the gap. This CDR3 contains 17 residues. Germline V CDR1 and CDR2: MDHEN, SYDVKM. As DNA, the CDR3 is TGTGCCAGCAGTTCTCCCCCAAGAGTATCGAGTCGTCAGCCCCAGCATTTT. It specifies CASSSPPRVSSRQPQHF. The full variable domain, completed using reference TRBV28 and TRBJ1-5, is DVKVTQSSRYLVKRTGEKVFLECVQDMDHENMFWYRQDPGLGLRLIYFSYDVKMKEKGDIPEGYSVSREKKERFSLILESASTNQTSMYLCASSSPPRVSSRQPQHFGDGTRLSIL.

The V gene is TRBV9, the J gene TRBJ1-1, with D hard to call. In germline, CDR1 is SGDLS, CDR2 YYNGEE. The CDR3 sequence is 14 residues long. V was pared by 0 bases and J by 4 bases, with 10 bases between. The CDR3 reads CASSVDGLGTEAFF. CDR3 DNA: TGTGCCAGCAGCGTAGACGGACTAGGCACTGAAGCTTTCTTT.

J is TRBJ2-7 and V is TRBV19; tentatively, D is TRBD1 (6 bases). The V end lost 5 bases, the J end lost 0 bases, and 11 bases lay between the germline ends. Germline-derived CDR1 and CDR2 are LNHDA and SQIVND (reference sequence). The CDR3 is 14 amino acids. Written as DNA, the CDR3 is TGTGCCAGTAGTTCGGACAGTTACTCCTACGAGCAGTACTTC. Its protein is CASSSDSYSYEQYF.

The V gene is TRBV18, the J gene TRBJ1-5; D is possibly TRBD1 (5 bases). The germline V gene has CDR1 KGHSH and CDR2 LQKENI. CDR3 length equals 14 residues. V was cut by 6 bases and J by 5 bases, with 14 bases left in between. The CDR3 loop reads CASSSQGGDQPQHF. In nucleotides, the CDR3 is TGTGCCAGCTCCAGTCAGGGAGGAGATCAGCCCCAGCATTTT.

This chain joins TRBV18 and TRBJ2-7; the match to TRBD1 covers 12 bases. The trim removed 3 bases at V and 6 bases at J, leaving 6 bases unmatched. Germline CDR1 and CDR2: KGHSH and LQKENI. The CDR3 extends over 15 amino acids. The CDR3, as DNA: TGTGCCAGCTCACCGGGACAGGGGGCAACCTCCGAGCAGTACTTC. Its protein is CASSPGQGATSEQYF. Using reference TRBV18 and TRBJ2-7 for the parts outside the CDR3, the full variable domain is NAGVMQNPRHLVRRRGQEARLRCSPMKGHSHVYWYRQLPEEGLKFMVYLQKENIIDESGMPKERFSAEFPKEGPSILRIQQVVRGDSAAYFCASSPGQGATSEQYFGPGTRLTVT.

This chain links TRBV7-9 with TRBJ1-4; D is undetermined. The CDR3 length is 15 residues. Between the trimmed V and J ends, which lost 2 bases and 5 bases, there was a span of 12 bases. In germline, CDR1 is SEHNR, CDR2 FQNEAQ (reference sequence). This CDR3 is CASSLSVGLNEKLFF. CDR3 in DNA: TGTGCCAGCAGCTTATCCGTGGGCCTAAATGAAAAACTGTTTTTT.

This clone appeared once. The genes are TRBV5-1 and TRBJ1-2, with a tentative D call TRBD1 (6 bases). Germline V gene sequence: CDR1 SGHRS, CDR2 YFSETQ. This CDR3 comprises 15 residues. V was cut by 0 bases and J by 0 bases, with 9 bases left in between. The chain's CDR3 is CASSLGQATNYGYTF. In nucleotides, the CDR3 is TGCGCCAGCAGCTTGGGACAGGCAACTAACTATGGCTACACCTTC.

The chain employs TRBV4-2 and TRBJ2-1; weak D call: TRBD2 (6 bases). Germline V lookup: CDR1 LGHNA, CDR2 YNFKEQ. Trimming shortened V by 1 base and J by 0 bases, and 10 bases separated the two germline ends. The CDR3 loop spans 16 amino acids. The CDR3, as DNA: TGTGCCAGCAGCCAAGTGGGGGGAAGCTCCTACAATGAGCAGTTCTTC. Translation: CASSQVGGSSYNEQFF.

The J gene is TRBJ1-5, the V gene TRBV28; the D is unclear. Trimming took off 5 bases at V and 8 bases at J, with 10 bases between the two ends. The CDR3 is 12 amino acids. Per germline, CDR1 MDHEN and CDR2 SYDVKM. As DNA, the CDR3 is TGTGCCAGCAGTATGGTAGTGGAGCCCCAGCATTTT. Protein sequence: CASSMVVEPQHF.

V is TRBV6-6 and J is TRBJ2-7, with D possibly being TRBD2 (6 bases). Deletions cut 4 bases from V and 4 bases from J, with 8 bases between. This CDR3 is built from 12 residues. Germline loops: CDR1 MNHNY, CDR2 SVGAGI (reference sequence). The CDR3, as DNA: TGTGCCAGCAGTTTGGAGGGGTACGAGCAGTACTTC. Translation: CASSLEGYEQYF.

The chain recombines TRBV5-1 with TRBJ1-2; 7 nucleotides line up with TRBD1. Germline trimming cut 4 bases from V and 6 bases from J; bases unmatched to any gene: 9. CDR3 length equals 14 residues. Germline V gene lookup returns CDR1 SGHRS and CDR2 YFSETQ. CDR3 in DNA: TGCGCCAGCAGCCTTGCTACAGGGGCAAATGGCTACACCTTC. Residues: CASSLATGANGYTF.

The chain combines TRBV27 with TRBJ2-7; 8 nucleotides agree with TRBD1. Germline-derived CDR1 and CDR2 are MNHEY and SMNVEV (reference sequence). The V and J ends lost 4 bases and 2 bases, in that order; junction bases with no gene match: 4. CDR3 size: 14 residues. The DNA for the CDR3 is TGTGCCAGCAGTTCCCAGGGGGCGGCCTACGAGCAGTACTTC. This encodes CASSSQGAAYEQYF.

V is TRBV5-1 and J is TRBJ2-1, with 14 bases lining up with TRBD2. The CDR3 spans 16 residues. The V gene end was trimmed by 4 bases and the J gene end by 5 bases; junction bases not matched to a gene: 5. In germline, CDR1 is SGHRS, CDR2 YFSETQ. CDR3 coding DNA: TGCGCCAGCAGCCCCCGACTAGCGGGAGGGAACAATGAGCAGTTCTTC. This gives the protein CASSPRLAGGNNEQFF.

V gene TRBV6-8 combines with J gene TRBJ2-2; 9 nucleotides agree with TRBD1. V shed 4 bases, J shed 7 bases, and the junction held 7 bases outside the gene matches. CDR3 length: 15 amino acids. CDR1 and CDR2 (germline): MNHGY, SAAAGT. CDR3 DNA sequence: TGTGCCAGCAGTTGTGAGGGACAGGGTCACGGGGAGCTGTTTTTT. As protein: CASSCEGQGHGELFF.

The chain is built from TRBV5-1 and TRBJ2-2, with 9 bases lining up with TRBD1. The CDR3 has 16 amino acids. Trimming removed 0 bases from V and 6 bases from J; junction bases left unmatched: 6. CDR1 and CDR2 (germline): SGHRS, YFSETQ. In DNA, the CDR3 is TGCGCCAGCAGCTTGGGTTCGGGACAGGGTGCCGGGGAGCTGTTTTTT. Amino acids: CASSLGSGQGAGELFF.